One and the same sample provided the 21 T cell receptor beta chains below, sequenced in a study of early T cells in non-severe SARS-CoV-2 infection. In TCRdb, the 5' RACE reads were re-called with MiXCR into one record per CDR3 protein. The repertoire has about 19,000 distinct CDR3 sequences, approximately 4.1% of them found once; the top ten carry roughly 7%. Sequenced input: whole blood. These receptor sequences come from an adult who was a healthcare worker with PCR-confirmed SARS-CoV-2 infection or an uninfected control (not recorded which).

This clonotype was recorded at least ten times. V is TRBV9 and J is TRBJ1-1; D is ambiguous. The germline gives CDR1 SGDLS, CDR2 YYNGEE. The V gene lost 3 bases and the J gene lost 0 bases, with 9 bases spanning the gap. This CDR3 has 14 residues. CDR3 sequence: CASSAQNMNTEAFF. The CDR3 nucleotides are TGTGCCAGCAGCGCCCAAAACATGAACACTGAAGCTTTCTTT.

Many counts were recorded for this clonotype. This chain joins TRBV7-9 and TRBJ2-3; D is ambiguous. Germline CDR1 SEHNR, CDR2 FQNEAQ (reference sequence). V was clipped by 5 bases and J by 0 bases, with 15 bases between them. This CDR3 contains 16 residues. CDR3 region: CASSQAWAASTDTQYF. As DNA, the CDR3 is TGTGCCAGCAGCCAAGCGTGGGCCGCTAGCACAGATACGCAGTATTTT.

This clonotype came up many times. The chain combines TRBV20-1 with TRBJ2-7; possible D gene TRBD1, 5 bases. The germline gives CDR1 DFQATT, CDR2 SNEGSKA (reference sequence). The CDR3 runs to 12 residues. Trimming removed 4 bases from V and 3 bases from J, with 10 bases in between. The CDR3 DNA follows: TGCAGTGCTACCCGGACACGCTACGAGCAGTACTTC. This gives the protein CSATRTRYEQYF.

This clonotype was picked up many times. The chain recombines TRBV12-5 with TRBJ2-6; D not resolved. V was clipped by 1 base and J by 0 bases, with 4 bases between them. Germline V gene sequence: CDR1 LGHNT, CDR2 FRNRAP. This CDR3 has 15 amino acids. The DNA for the CDR3 is TGTGCTAGTGGTTTGGCTGACTCTGGGGCCAACGTCCTGACTTTC. It yields the protein CASGLADSGANVLTF.

By share of the sample, this clonotype is medium-sized. This rearrangement joins TRBV7-8 to TRBJ1-2, with D perhaps TRBD1 (6 bases). Germline lookup yields CDR1 SGHVS and CDR2 FQNEAQ. V shed 1 base and J shed 5 bases, with 17 bases lying between them. The CDR3 sequence is 16 residues long. CDR3 DNA: TGTGCCAGCAGCTTAGTAGGAATCGGACAGCCTTATGGCTACACCTTC. This codes for CASSLVGIGQPYGYTF. The whole variable domain, remainder taken from reference TRBV7-8 and TRBJ1-2, is GAGVSQSPRYKVAKRGQDVALRCDPISGHVSLFWYQQALGQGPEFLTYFQNEAQLDKSGLPSDRFFAERPEGSVSTLKIQRTQQEDSAVYLCASSLVGIGQPYGYTFGSGTRLTVV.

This clonotype appeared many times. J is TRBJ2-1 and V is TRBV29-1; no clear D gene. This CDR3 is built from 13 residues. V dropped 0 bases and J dropped 10 bases, with 13 bases sitting between them. The germline V gene has CDR1 SQVTM and CDR2 ANQGSEA. The CDR3 sequence: CSVEETRWGEQFF. CDR3 DNA sequence: TGCAGCGTTGAAGAGACCCGCTGGGGAGAGCAGTTCTTC.

This clonotype was counted many times. The chain employs TRBV10-3 and TRBJ1-1, with D unclear. V was pared by 2 bases and J by 4 bases, with 5 bases between. The CDR3 has 12 residues. CDR1 is ENHRY and CDR2 is SYGVKD in the germline V gene. This chain's CDR3 is CAISEIGTEAFF. The CDR3 bases are TGTGCCATCAGTGAGATTGGCACTGAAGCTTTCTTT.

This clonotype was recorded at least ten times. The V call is TRBV5-5, the J call TRBJ1-1, with TRBD1 matching 11 bases. CDR3 length equals 16 residues. Germline assignment: CDR1 SGHKS and CDR2 YYEKEE (reference sequence). V lost 3 bases, J lost 4 bases, and 8 bases stayed unmatched. CDR3 bases: TGTGCCAGCAGCTGGTCGGCGGGACAGGGGGTCACTGAAGCTTTCTTT. Residues: CASSWSAGQGVTEAFF.

There are many counts of this clonotype. J is TRBJ2-2 and V is TRBV7-3; D is perhaps TRBD1 (5 bases). This CDR3 has 14 amino acids. Trimming took 3 bases from V and 5 from J, leaving 10 bases between them. CDR1 SGHTA and CDR2 FQGTGA come from the germline V gene. This CDR3 reads CASSFSRVTGELFF. The CDR3 DNA follows: TGTGCCAGCAGCTTTTCCAGGGTAACCGGGGAGCTGTTTTTT.

This clonotype has a handful of counts. J is TRBJ2-3 and V is TRBV29-1; possible D gene TRBD2, 5 bases. The V gene lost 0 bases and the J gene lost 5 bases, with 9 bases spanning the gap. Per the germline V gene, CDR1 is SQVTM and CDR2 is ANQGSEA. This CDR3 is built from 13 residues. CDR3 in DNA: TGCAGCGTTGAAGATCTAGCAGGAGATACGCAGTATTTT. This encodes CSVEDLAGDTQYF.

This clonotype was observed many times. V usage is TRBV29-1 and J usage is TRBJ2-6, with 9 bases lining up with TRBD1. With 7 bases clipped from V and 2 bases from J, the junction kept 9 bases outside the gene matches. The CDR3 is 16 amino acids. Germline CDR1 reads SQVTM; CDR2 reads ANQGSEA. The CDR3 loop is CSGVTGTGTGANVLTF. The DNA of the CDR3 is TGCAGCGGAGTAACCGGGACAGGGACTGGGGCCAACGTCCTGACTTTC.

The sample holds many counts of this clonotype. The chain joins TRBV12-3 or TRBV12-4 to TRBJ2-3; no clear D gene. CDR3 length equals 14 residues. Trimming took 3 bases from V and 2 from J, leaving 9 bases between them. The CDR3 region has the DNA TGTGCCAGCAGTTTTCCCGGTCCCACAGATACGCAGTATTTT. Translating it yields CASSFPGPTDTQYF.

The sample holds many counts of this clonotype. This chain's CDR3 is CASSISRDRAYEQYF. CDR3 nucleotide sequence: TGTGCCAGTAGTATCTCGCGGGACAGGGCCTACGAGCAGTACTTC. The chain uses TRBV19 and TRBJ2-7; TRBD1 matches at 9 bases. CDR1 LNHDA and CDR2 SQIVND come from the germline V gene (reference sequence). V lost 3 bases, J lost 2 bases, and 5 bases stayed unmatched. CDR3 length equals 15 residues.

There are many counts of this clonotype. The chain recombines TRBV6-1 with TRBJ1-1; 7 bases are shared with TRBD1. The CDR3 covers 14 residues. The V segment lost 6 bases and the J segment 2 bases; nucleotides outside the gene matches: 6. Germline V gene lookup returns CDR1 MNHNS and CDR2 SASEGT. The CDR3 DNA reads as TGTGCCAGCAGACGAGGGGGCTCAAACACTGAAGCTTTCTTT. Its protein is CASRRGGSNTEAFF.

With regard to this clonotype: One end of the junction varies from germline; a read error may be responsible. The V and J genes are TRBV12-3 or TRBV12-4 and TRBJ2-3; 7 positions agree with TRBD1. The CDR3 sequence is 16 residues long. This CDR3 reads CASSTRDSISTDTQYF. The DNA for the CDR3 is TGTGCCAGCAGTACCCGGGACAGTATTAGCACGGATACGCAGTATTTT.

The chain has TRBV5-4 and TRBJ1-2; TRBD1 might be the D (6 bases). The CDR3 is made up of 14 amino acids. Germline CDR1 reads SGHNT; CDR2 reads YYREEE (reference sequence). V lost 4 bases and J lost 4, with 14 bases in between. DNA of the CDR3: TGTGCCAGCAGCCCTGTGAGGGGGACCTATGGCTACACCTTC. It encodes CASSPVRGTYGYTF.

This clonotype rates as medium-sized (0.01 to 0.1%). The V gene is TRBV27, the J gene TRBJ2-7; TRBD2 is a possible D gene (6 bases). The length of the CDR3 is 15 residues. The V gene lost 2 bases and the J gene lost 0 bases, with 11 bases spanning the gap. Germline V gene data show CDR1 as MNHEY and CDR2 as SMNVEV (reference sequence). In DNA form, the CDR3 reads TGTGCCAGCAGTTTAACGCAGGGAGGCTCCTACGAGCAGTACTTC. This gives the protein CASSLTQGGSYEQYF.

Sample share makes this clonotype medium-sized (0.01 to 0.1%). The rearrangement uses TRBV18 and TRBJ1-1; no clear D gene. CDR3 length: 16 residues. CDR1 KGHSH and CDR2 LQKENI come from the germline V gene. With 4 bases removed from V and 1 base from J, the gap between germline ends came to 16 bases. The CDR3 is CASSLAPGTENTEAFF. CDR3 bases: TGTGCCAGCTCACTTGCGCCGGGAACAGAGAACACTGAAGCTTTCTTT.

Ten or more counts support this clonotype. The chain combines TRBV5-1 with TRBJ2-7; D not certain. V gave up 3 bases and J gave up 2 bases, with 12 bases separating them. The CDR3 extends over 14 amino acids. Germline CDR1 SGHRS, CDR2 YFSETQ. The CDR3 is CASSSTTDPYEQYF. CDR3 sequence (DNA): TGCGCCAGCAGCTCCACTACGGATCCCTACGAGCAGTACTTC.

The rearrangement joins TRBV7-9 to TRBJ1-1; unclear D gene. Germline lookup yields CDR1 SEHNR and CDR2 FQNEAQ (reference sequence). This CDR3 region has 14 residues. Deletions cut 1 base from V and 3 bases from J, with 9 bases between. The CDR3 sequence: CASSLGVGDTEAFF. The CDR3 bases are TGTGCCAGCAGCTTAGGAGTAGGTGACACTGAAGCTTTCTTT.

On this clonotype: This may be a read error, as it is one base from a much larger clone. V and J are TRBV3-1 and TRBJ2-7; tentative D call: TRBD2 (5 bases). The CDR3 has 14 amino acids. V lost 5 bases and J 1 base, leaving 12 bases between the germline ends. Germline assignment: CDR1 LGHDT and CDR2 YNNKEL (reference sequence). The CDR3 DNA reads TGTGCCAGCAGCGAAAGCGGATGGTCCTACGAGCAGTACTTC. Amino acids: CASSESGWSYEQYF.